Sequencing of this TCR beta chain was carried out in a study of blood T cell repertoires in COVID-19. Study processing details: Counts of nucleated cells, estimated from reference gene primer amplification, were obtained. Clones were read by immunoSEQ multiplex PCR, and TCRdb kept only the in-frame ones, dropping some. D and trimming come from the DNA, and the V and J calls and clone size come from that table. The data hold 85,000 to 130,000 clones, with approximately 83% observed a single time. Individuals drawn from 24 US areas were roughly 18 to 89 years old. Cohort placement rested on clinical history that participants reported themselves. This CDR3 has 13 amino acids. CDR1 MNHEY and CDR2 SVGAGI come from the germline V gene. In regard to this clone: Germline is not matched at one junction end, which may reflect a read error.

The chain carries TRBV6-5 and TRBJ2-5; TRBD2 matches at 8 bases. This TCR came from a woman between 45 and 60 years old who had recovered from COVID-19. Input material: PBMCs or T cells enriched from blood (not recorded which). The CDR3 sequence: CASSNSGGETQYF. Here the CDR3 DNA reads TGTGCCAGCAGTAACTCGGGAGGGGAGACCCAGTACTTC.